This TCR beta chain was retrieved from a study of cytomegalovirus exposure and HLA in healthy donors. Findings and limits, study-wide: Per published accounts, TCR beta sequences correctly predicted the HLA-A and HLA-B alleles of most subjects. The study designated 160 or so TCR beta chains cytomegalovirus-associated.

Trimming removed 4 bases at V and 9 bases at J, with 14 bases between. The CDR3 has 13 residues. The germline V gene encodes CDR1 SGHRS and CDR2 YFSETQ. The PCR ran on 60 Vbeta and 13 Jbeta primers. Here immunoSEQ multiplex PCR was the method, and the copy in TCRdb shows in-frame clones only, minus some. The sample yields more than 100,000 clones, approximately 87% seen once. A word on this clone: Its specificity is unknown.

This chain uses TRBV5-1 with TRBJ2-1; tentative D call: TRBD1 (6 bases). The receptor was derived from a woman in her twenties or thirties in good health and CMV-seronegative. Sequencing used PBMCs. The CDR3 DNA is TGCGCCAGCAGCCCGTCCGCAGGGGTTGAGCAGTTCTTC. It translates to CASSPSAGVEQFF. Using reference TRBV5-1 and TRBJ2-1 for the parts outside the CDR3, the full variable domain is KAGVTQTPRYLIKTRGQQVTLSCSPISGHRSVSWYQQTPGQGLQFLFEYFSETQRNKGNFPGRFSGRQFSNSRSEMNVSTLELGDSALYLCASSPSAGVEQFFGPGTRLTVL.